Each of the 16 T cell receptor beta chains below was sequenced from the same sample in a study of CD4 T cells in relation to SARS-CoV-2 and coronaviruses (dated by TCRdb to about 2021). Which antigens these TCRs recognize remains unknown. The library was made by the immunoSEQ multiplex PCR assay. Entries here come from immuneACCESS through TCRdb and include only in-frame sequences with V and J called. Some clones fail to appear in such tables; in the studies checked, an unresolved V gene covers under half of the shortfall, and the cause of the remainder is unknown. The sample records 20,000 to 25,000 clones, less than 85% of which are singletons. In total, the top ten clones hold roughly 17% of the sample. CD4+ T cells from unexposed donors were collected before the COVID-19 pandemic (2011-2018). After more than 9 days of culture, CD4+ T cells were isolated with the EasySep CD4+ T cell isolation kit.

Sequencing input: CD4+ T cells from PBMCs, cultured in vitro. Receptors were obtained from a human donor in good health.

The chain's CDR3 is CASSRTADGYTF. The CDR3, as DNA: TGTGCCAGCAGCCGGACAGCGGACGGCTACACCTTC. The J gene is TRBJ1-2, the V gene TRBV6-5, with D possibly TRBD1 on 6 matching bases. Germline CDR1 and CDR2: MNHEY and SVGAGI. Between the trimmed V and J ends, which lost 6 bases and 8 bases, there was a span of 13 bases. This CDR3 is built from 12 residues.

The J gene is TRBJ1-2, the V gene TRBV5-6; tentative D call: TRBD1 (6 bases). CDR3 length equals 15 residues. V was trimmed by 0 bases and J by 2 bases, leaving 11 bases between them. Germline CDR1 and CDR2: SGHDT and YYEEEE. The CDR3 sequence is CASSLAQGSNYGYTF. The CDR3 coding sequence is TGTGCCAGCAGCTTGGCACAGGGATCCAACTATGGCTACACCTTC.

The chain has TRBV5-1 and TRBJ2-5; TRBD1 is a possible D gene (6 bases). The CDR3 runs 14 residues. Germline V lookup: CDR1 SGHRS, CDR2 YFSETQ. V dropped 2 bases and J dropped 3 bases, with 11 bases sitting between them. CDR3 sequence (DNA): TGCGCCAGCAGCTTCTCAGGGGCTGAAGAGACCCAGTACTTC. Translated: CASSFSGAEETQYF.

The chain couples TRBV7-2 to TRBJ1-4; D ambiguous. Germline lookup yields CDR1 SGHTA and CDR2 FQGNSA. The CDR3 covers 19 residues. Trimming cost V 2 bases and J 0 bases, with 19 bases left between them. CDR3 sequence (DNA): TGTGCCAGCAGCTTAAAGTTTACCCCCGCACCCGCAACTAATGAAAAACTGTTTTTT. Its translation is CASSLKFTPAPATNEKLFF.

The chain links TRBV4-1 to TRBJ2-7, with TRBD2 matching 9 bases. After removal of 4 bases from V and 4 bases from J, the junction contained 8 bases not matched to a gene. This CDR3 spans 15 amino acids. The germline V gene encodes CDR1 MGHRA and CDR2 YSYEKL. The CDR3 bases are TGCGCCAGCAGCCTGCGACTAGCGGAATCTTACGAGCAGTACTTC. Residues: CASSLRLAESYEQYF.

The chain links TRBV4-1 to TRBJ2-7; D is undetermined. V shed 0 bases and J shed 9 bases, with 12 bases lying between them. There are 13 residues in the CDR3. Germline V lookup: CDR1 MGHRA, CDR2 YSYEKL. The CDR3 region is CASSQDTAVVQYF. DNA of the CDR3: TGCGCCAGCAGCCAAGATACGGCGGTGGTGCAGTACTTC.

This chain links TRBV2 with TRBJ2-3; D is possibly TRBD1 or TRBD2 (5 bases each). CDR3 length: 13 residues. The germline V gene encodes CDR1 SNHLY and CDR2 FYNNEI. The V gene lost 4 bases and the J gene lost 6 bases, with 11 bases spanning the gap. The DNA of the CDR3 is TGTGCCAGCAGTGGAGGGTCAGGGGATACGCAGTATTTT. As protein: CASSGGSGDTQYF.

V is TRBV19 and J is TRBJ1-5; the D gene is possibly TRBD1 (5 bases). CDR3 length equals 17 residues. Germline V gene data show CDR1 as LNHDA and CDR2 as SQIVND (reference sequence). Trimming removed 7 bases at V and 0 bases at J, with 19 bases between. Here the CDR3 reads CASTEGWQANSNQPQHF. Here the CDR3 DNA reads TGTGCCAGTACCGAGGGGTGGCAGGCTAATAGCAATCAGCCCCAGCATTTT.

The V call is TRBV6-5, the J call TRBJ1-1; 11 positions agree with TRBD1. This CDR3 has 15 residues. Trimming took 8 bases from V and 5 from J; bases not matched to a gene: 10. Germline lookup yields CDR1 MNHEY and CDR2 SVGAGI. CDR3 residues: CASLNGQGAWTEAFF. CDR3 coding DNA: TGTGCCAGCCTTAACGGACAGGGGGCATGGACTGAAGCTTTCTTT.

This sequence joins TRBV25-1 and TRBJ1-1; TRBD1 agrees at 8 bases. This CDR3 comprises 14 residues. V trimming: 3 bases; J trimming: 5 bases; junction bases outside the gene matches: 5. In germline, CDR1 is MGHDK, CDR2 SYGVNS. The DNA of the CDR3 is TGTGCCAGCAGTGACTGGACAGGGAGGACTGAAGCTTTCTTT. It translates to CASSDWTGRTEAFF. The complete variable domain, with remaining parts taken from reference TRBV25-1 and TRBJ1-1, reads EADIYQTPRYLVIGTGKKITLECSQTMGHDKMYWYQQDPGMELHLIHYSYGVNSTEKGDLSSESTVSRIRTEHFPLTLESARPSHTSQYLCASSDWTGRTEAFFGQGTRLTVV.

CDR3 protein: CATRGQIYNEQFF. The CDR3 DNA reads TGTGCCACCAGGGGACAGATTTACAATGAGCAGTTCTTC. J is TRBJ2-1 and V is TRBV24-1, with 7 bases that match TRBD1. Unmatched junction bases numbered 3, after V lost 7 bases and J lost 4 bases. Germline V gives CDR1 KGHDR, CDR2 SFDVKD. The CDR3 is 13 residues long.

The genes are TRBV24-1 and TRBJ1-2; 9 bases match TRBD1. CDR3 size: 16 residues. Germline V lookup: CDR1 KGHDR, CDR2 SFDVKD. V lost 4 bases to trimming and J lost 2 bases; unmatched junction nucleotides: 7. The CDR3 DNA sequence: TGTGCCACCAGTGAAGCTGGGACAGGGCGCAACTATGGCTACACCTTC. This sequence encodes CATSEAGTGRNYGYTF.

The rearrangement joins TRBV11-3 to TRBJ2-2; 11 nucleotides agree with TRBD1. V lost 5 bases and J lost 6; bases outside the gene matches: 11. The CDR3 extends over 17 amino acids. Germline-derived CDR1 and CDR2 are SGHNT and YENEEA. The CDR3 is CASSPRLGTGGAGELFF. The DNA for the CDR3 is TGTGCCAGCAGCCCGCGTCTCGGGACAGGGGGTGCCGGGGAGCTGTTTTTT.

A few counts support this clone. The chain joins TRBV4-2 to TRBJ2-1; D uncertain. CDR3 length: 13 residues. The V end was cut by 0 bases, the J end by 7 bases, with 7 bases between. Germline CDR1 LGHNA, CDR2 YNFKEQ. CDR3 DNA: TGTGCCAGCAGCCAAGATTTCCCGAATGAGCAGTTCTTC. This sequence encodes CASSQDFPNEQFF.

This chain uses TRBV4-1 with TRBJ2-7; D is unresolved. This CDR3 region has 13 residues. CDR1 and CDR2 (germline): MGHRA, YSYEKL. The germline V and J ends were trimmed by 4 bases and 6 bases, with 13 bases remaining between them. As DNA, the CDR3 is TGCGCCAGCAGCCCGTACCCCGACGGCGAGCAGTACTTC. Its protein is CASSPYPDGEQYF.

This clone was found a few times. The CDR3, as DNA: TGTGCCAGCAGCTTAAGGGGTCGGGACAGCTTCTACGAGCAGTACTTC. Protein product: CASSLRGRDSFYEQYF. The rearrangement links TRBV11-2 to TRBJ2-7; 7 bases align to TRBD1. Trimming at V came to 2 bases and at J to 3 bases, leaving 10 bases not matched to a gene. CDR3 length: 16 residues. CDR1 is SGHAT and CDR2 is FQNNGV in the germline V gene.